This is a list of T cell receptor beta chains from one sample in a study of T cells in Graves' hyperthyroidism and ophthalmopathy. Each CDR3 protein gets one entry after TCRdb re-called the multiplex PCR reads with MiXCR. Altogether hundreds of thousands of distinct CDR3 sequences are present, 45% being singletons, with the ten largest covering about 7.2%. Sequencing was done on a sample of peripheral blood or thyroid tissue (not recorded which). Every receptor here comes from an adult man with Graves' disease, either hyperthyroidism or ophthalmopathy (not recorded which). The CDR3 runs from the conserved cysteine through the conserved F or W. Fields, in order: D gene, V gene, clone size, J gene, CDR3 DNA, CDR3 protein. D genes are given only for firm matches. Clone size, where shown, is once, few, many, or a class for clones that have expanded.

>.|TRBV29-1|.|TRBJ1-2
TGCGGAATCAGGTCGTGGACTGGAAACACCTTC
CGIRSWTGNTF
>.|TRBV14|.|TRBJ1-2
TGTGCCAGCAGCCAAGATCTACAGGGAGGCCTTTTAGGCTACACCTTC
CASSQDLQGGLLGYTF
>.|TRBV12-3/TRBV12-4|.|TRBJ1-1
TGTGCCAGCAGTTTTGGCGGGCGCAGACACACTGAAGCTTTCTTT
CASSFGGRRHTEAFF
>.|TRBV2|.|TRBJ1-3
TGTGCCAGCAATCAGGGGAATGGAAACACCATATATTTT
CASNQGNGNTIYF
>.|TRBV25-1|.|TRBJ1-1
TGTGCCAGCGGTTCAGTAAAAACTGAAGCTTTCTTT
CASGSVKTEAFF
>.|TRBV20-1|once|TRBJ1-1
TGCAGTGCTAGAAAGAGCACTGAAGCTTTCTTT
CSARKSTEAFF
>TRBD1|TRBV12-3/TRBV12-4|many|TRBJ1-2
TGTGCCAGCAGTCCTCGGGACAGTCGCCGTGGTGGCTACACCTTC
CASSPRDSRRGGYTF
>TRBD1|TRBV19|many|TRBJ1-1
TGTGCCAGTAGTATGGACCGACAGGGTGACACTGAAGCTTTCTTT
CASSMDRQGDTEAFF
>TRBD1|TRBV25-1|.|TRBJ1-1
TGTGCCAGCAGTTGGGGCAGGGGGCGGTTGATCACTGAAGCTTTCTTT
CASSWGRGRLITEAFF
>TRBD1|TRBV12-3/TRBV12-4|many|TRBJ1-5
TGTGCCAGCAGTTCGCCACAGGGGGCTCAGCCCCAGCATTTT
CASSSPQGAQPQHF
>.|TRBV7-2|.|TRBJ2-2
TGTGCCAGCAGCGGGGTGGTCGGGAGTAGAACCGGGGAGCTGTTTTTT
CASSGVVGSRTGELFF
>.|TRBV2|few|TRBJ2-5
TGTGCCAGCAGTGAAAACCAGGAACCACAAGAGACCCAGTACTTC
CASSENQEPQETQYF
>.|TRBV7-9|many|TRBJ1-4
TGTGCCAGCAGCCTACGGACGGACCAAGACGAAAAACTGTTTTTT
CASSLRTDQDEKLFF
>TRBD1|TRBV20-1|.|TRBJ1-4
TGCAGTGCTAGGGCGACAGGGGGGCGTGAAAAACTGTTTTTT
CSARATGGREKLFF
>.|TRBV5-5|.|TRBJ1-1
TGTGCCAGCAGCTTGGCTGGGGGAATGGCCACTGAAGCTTTCTTT
CASSLAGGMATEAFF
>.|TRBV6-5|few|TRBJ2-7
TGTGCCAGCAGTTACCGAGGATCCATTAGGGGCGAGCAGTACTTC
CASSYRGSIRGEQYF
>.|TRBV7-9|.|TRBJ2-5
TGTGCCAGCAGCTTAGCGCGGGGGACCCAGTACTTC
CASSLARGTQYF
>TRBD1|TRBV7-2|few|TRBJ1-5
TGTGCCAGCAGCCGGAGGACAGGGGTCAATCAGCCCCAGCATTTT
CASSRRTGVNQPQHF
>.|TRBV5-1|.|TRBJ2-7
TGCGCCAGCAGCCCGACAGGTTTTAGCTCCTACGAGCAGTACTTC
CASSPTGFSSYEQYF
>TRBD1|TRBV20-1|.|TRBJ1-5
TGCAGTGCTAGACTAGAGGGACAGCGCGGGCCCCAGCATTTT
CSARLEGQRGPQHF
>TRBD1|TRBV19|few|TRBJ1-6
TGTGCCAGTAGTCAGGGGGCGCCTAGTAATTCACCCCTCCACTTT
CASSQGAPSNSPLHF
>.|TRBV6-6|once|TRBJ1-6
TGTGCCAGCAGTTACGACGGGTTAAATTCACCCCTCCACTTT
CASSYDGLNSPLHF
>TRBD2|TRBV5-1|.|TRBJ2-7
TGCGCCAGCATGGGGTGGAGGACAGGACTAGCGGGAGAAGTCACCTACGAGCAGTACTTC
CASMGWRTGLAGEVTYEQYF
>.|TRBV13|few|TRBJ1-2
TGTGCCAGCAGCCTGAGCGGGCCCGGGTACTATGGCTACACCTTC
CASSLSGPGYYGYTF
>TRBD1|TRBV7-6|.|TRBJ1-4
TGTGCCAGCAGCCCCGGGACAGGGAGCGGTGAAAAACTGTTTTTT
CASSPGTGSGEKLFF
>.|TRBV10-3|.|TRBJ1-2
TGTGCCAGCAGTGAAATGGGGGGATCTAACTATGGCTACACCTTC
CASSEMGGSNYGYTF
>TRBD1|TRBV20-1|.|TRBJ1-5
TGCAGTGCTAGACCTTCCTGGGGACAGGGGGTTCAGCCCCAGCATTTT
CSARPSWGQGVQPQHF
>.|TRBV29-1|.|TRBJ1-2
TGCAGCGGGGGCGGATCTAACTATGGCTACACCTTC
CSGGGSNYGYTF
>.|TRBV7-9|few|TRBJ1-4
TGTGCCAGCAGTACAGATGCAACTAATGAAAAACTGTTTTTT
CASSTDATNEKLFF
>TRBD1|TRBV13|many|TRBJ2-7
TGTGCCAGCAGCACCTGGACAGGGGTTCACGAGCAGTACTTC
CASSTWTGVHEQYF
>.|TRBV29-1|many|TRBJ1-1
TGCAGCGTCTCAGATGCTGAAGCTTTCTTT
CSVSDAEAFF